This record covers a single T cell receptor beta chain. Antigen: not known. Other DNA sequences in the same sample also yield this CDR3. This sample was taken from a study of PD-1 blockade in classical Hodgkin lymphoma. Study conclusions and caveats: Repertoire differences lack defined causes, possibly disease activity or prior therapy.

Every patient relapsed after autologous stem cell transplantation, and brentuximab vedotin exposure varied. From germline, CDR1 is MNHEY and CDR2 SMNVEV (reference sequence). Trimming cost V 4 bases and J 3 bases, with 10 bases left between them. The CDR3 is 13 residues long. TCRdb's copy holds only in-frame clones and misses some; the assay was immunoSEQ multiplex PCR. The sample consists of some 46,000 clones, over 60% of them appearing once. This chain uses TRBV27 with TRBJ2-7, with D perhaps given as TRBD1 or TRBD2 (5 bases each). This specimen was peripheral blood mononuclear cells (PBMCs), taken before the second cycle of nivolumab. The receptor was derived from a human donor with classical Hodgkin lymphoma. CDR3 nucleotides: TGTGCCAGCAGTTCAGGTGGGGGCTACGAGCAGTACTTC. Translation gives CASSSGGGYEQYF.